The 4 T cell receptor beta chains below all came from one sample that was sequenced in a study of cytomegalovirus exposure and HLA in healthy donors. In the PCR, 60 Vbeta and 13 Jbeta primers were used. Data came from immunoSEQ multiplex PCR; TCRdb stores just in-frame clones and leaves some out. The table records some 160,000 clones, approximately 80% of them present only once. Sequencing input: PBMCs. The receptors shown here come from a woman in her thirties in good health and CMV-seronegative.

The DNA for the CDR3 is TGTGCCAGCGCCAGGGGGGCCGATCAAGCTTTCTTT. It codes for CASARGADQAFF. The genes are TRBV2 and TRBJ1-1; TRBD1 matches 7 bases. This CDR3 region has 12 residues. CDR1 is SNHLY and CDR2 is FYNNEI in the germline V gene. V shed 8 bases, J shed 9 bases, and the junction held 9 bases outside the gene matches. The entire variable domain, with the rest obtained from reference TRBV2 and TRBJ1-1, is as follows: EPEVTQTPSHQVTQMGQEVILRCVPISNHLYFYWYRQILGQKVEFLVSFYNNEISEKSEIFDDQFSVERPDGSNFTLKIRSTKLEDSAMYFCASARGADQAFFGQGTRLTVV.

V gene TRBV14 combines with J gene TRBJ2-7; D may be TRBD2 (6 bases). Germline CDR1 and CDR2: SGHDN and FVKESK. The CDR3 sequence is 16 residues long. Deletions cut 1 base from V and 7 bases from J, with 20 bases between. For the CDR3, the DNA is TGTGCCAGCAGCCAAGTTCGAGGGTCCCGCCGGGGGGAGCAGTACTTC. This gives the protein CASSQVRGSRRGEQYF.

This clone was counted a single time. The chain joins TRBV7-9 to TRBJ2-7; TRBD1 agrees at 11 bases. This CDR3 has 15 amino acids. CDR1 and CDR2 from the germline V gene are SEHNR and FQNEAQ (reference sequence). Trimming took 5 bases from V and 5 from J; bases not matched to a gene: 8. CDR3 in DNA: TGTGCCAGCAGCCCGGGACAGGGGGTAAAGAACGAGCAGTACTTC. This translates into CASSPGQGVKNEQYF.

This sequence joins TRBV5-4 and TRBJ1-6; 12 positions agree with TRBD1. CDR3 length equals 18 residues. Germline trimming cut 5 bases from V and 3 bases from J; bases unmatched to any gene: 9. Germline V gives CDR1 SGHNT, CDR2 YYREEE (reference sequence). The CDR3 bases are TGTGCCAGCAGTCCCGGGACAGGGGGCGCCCTCTATAATTCACCCCTCCACTTT. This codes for CASSPGTGGALYNSPLHF.